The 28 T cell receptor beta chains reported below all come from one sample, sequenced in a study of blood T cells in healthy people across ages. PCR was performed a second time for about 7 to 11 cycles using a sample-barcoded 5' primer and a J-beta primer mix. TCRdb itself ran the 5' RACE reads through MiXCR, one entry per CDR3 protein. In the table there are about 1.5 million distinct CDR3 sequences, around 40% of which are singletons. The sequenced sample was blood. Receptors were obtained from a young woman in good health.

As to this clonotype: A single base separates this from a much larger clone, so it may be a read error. The CDR3 is CASSLLATPSSGSYNEQYF. CDR3 DNA: TGTGCCAGCAGCTTATTAGCGACCCCTTCGTCTGGCTCCTACAATGAGCAGTACTTC. The chain combines TRBV7-2 with TRBJ2-1, with TRBD2 as a possible D gene (5 bases). The better agreement between TRBJ2-7 and the DNA end casts doubt on the J call. This CDR3 is 19 amino acids long. Germline CDR1 and CDR2: SGHTA and FQGNSA.

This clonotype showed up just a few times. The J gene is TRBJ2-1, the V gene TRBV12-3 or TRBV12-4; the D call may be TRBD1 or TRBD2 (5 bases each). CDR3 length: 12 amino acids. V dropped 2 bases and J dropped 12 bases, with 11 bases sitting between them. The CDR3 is CASSLSLGPQFF. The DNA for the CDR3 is TGTGCCAGCAGTTTATCGTTGGGACCGCAGTTCTTC.

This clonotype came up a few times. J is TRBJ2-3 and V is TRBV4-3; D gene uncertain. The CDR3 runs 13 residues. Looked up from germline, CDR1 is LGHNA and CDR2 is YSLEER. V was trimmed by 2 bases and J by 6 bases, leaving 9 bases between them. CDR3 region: CASSQQTRDTQYF. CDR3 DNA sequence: TGCGCCAGCAGCCAACAAACCCGCGATACGCAGTATTTT.

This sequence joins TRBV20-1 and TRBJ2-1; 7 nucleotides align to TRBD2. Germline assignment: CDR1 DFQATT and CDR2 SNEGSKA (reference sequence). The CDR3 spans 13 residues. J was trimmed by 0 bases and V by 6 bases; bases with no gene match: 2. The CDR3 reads CSAQRDSYNEQFF. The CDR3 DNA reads TGCAGTGCCCAGCGGGACTCCTACAATGAGCAGTTCTTC.

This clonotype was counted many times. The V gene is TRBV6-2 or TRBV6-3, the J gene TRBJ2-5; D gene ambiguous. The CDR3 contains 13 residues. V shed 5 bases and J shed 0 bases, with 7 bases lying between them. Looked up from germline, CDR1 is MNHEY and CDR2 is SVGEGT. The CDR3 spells CASSPTYQETQYF. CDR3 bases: TGTGCCAGCAGTCCGACTTACCAAGAGACCCAGTACTTC.

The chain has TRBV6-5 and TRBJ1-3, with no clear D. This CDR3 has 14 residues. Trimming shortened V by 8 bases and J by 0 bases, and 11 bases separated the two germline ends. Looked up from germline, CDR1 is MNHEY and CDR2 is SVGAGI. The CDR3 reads CASAEAYSGNTIYF. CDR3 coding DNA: TGTGCCAGCGCGGAAGCCTACTCTGGAAACACCATATATTTT.

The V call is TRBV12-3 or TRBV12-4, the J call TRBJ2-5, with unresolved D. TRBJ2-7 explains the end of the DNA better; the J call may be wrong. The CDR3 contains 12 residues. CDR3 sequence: CASSLTQYEQYF. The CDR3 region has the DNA TGTGCCAGCAGTTTAACACAGTACGAGCAGTACTTC.

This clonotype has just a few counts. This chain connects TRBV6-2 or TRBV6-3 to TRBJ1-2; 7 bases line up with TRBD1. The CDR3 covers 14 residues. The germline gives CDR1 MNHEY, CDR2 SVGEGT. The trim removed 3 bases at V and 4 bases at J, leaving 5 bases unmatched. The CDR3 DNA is TGTGCCAGCAGTTATTCCGGGACAGTCTATGGCTACACCTTC. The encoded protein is CASSYSGTVYGYTF.

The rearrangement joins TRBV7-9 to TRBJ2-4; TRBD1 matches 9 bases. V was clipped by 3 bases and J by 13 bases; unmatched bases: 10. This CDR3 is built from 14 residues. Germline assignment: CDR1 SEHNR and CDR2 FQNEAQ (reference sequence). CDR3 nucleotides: TGTGCCAGCAGCTTTACAGGGGGCGCGGGTGAGCAGTACTTC. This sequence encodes CASSFTGGAGEQYF.

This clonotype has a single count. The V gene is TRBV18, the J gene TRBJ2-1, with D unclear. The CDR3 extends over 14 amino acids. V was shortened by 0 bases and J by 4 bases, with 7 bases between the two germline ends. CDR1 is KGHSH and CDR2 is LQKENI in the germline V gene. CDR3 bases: TGTGCCAGCTCACCACCGTCTAGATACAATGAGCAGTTCTTC. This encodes CASSPPSRYNEQFF.

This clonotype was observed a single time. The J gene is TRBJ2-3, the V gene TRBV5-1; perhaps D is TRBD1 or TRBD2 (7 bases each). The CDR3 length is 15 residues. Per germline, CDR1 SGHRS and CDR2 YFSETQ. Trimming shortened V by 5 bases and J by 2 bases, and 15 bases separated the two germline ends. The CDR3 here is CASRGGTVTTDTQYF. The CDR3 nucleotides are TGCGCCAGCAGGGGGGGGACAGTGACCACAGATACGCAGTATTTT.

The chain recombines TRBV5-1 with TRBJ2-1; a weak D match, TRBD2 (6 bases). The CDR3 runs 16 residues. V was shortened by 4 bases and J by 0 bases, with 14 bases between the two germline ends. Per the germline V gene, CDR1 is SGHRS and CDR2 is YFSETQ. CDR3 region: CASSGGTDSSYNEQFF. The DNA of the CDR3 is TGCGCCAGCAGCGGCGGGACCGACAGCTCCTACAATGAGCAGTTCTTC.

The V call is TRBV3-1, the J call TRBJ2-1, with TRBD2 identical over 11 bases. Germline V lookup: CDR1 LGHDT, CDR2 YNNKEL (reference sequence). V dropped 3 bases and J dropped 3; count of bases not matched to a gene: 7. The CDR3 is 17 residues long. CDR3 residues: CASSQLAGGEYYNEQFF. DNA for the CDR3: TGTGCCAGCAGCCAGTTAGCGGGAGGGGAATACTACAATGAGCAGTTCTTC.

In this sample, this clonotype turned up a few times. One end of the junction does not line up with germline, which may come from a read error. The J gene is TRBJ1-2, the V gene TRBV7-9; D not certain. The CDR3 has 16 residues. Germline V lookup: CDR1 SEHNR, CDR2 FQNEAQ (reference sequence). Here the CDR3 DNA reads TGTGCCAGCAGGTTAGAGGGCAGCGAAGCTAACTATGGCTACACCTTC. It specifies CASRLEGSEANYGYTF.

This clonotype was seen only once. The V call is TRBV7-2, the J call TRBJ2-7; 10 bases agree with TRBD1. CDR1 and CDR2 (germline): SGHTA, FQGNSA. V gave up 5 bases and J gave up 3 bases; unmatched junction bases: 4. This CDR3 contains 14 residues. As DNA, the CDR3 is TGTGCCAGCAGCATGACAGGGGGCGACTACGAGCAGTACTTC. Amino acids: CASSMTGGDYEQYF.

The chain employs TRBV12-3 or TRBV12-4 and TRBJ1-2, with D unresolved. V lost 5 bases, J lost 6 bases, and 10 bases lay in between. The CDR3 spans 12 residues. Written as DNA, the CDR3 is TGTGCCAGCAGTGTACTGGATCATGGCTACACCTTC. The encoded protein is CASSVLDHGYTF.

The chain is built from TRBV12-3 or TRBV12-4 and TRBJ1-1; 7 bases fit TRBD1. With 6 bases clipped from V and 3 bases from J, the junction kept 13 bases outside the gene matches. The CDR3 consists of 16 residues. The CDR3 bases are TGTGCCAGCAGGGACACCCGACAGGGATCAGACACTGAAGCTTTCTTT. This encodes CASRDTRQGSDTEAFF.

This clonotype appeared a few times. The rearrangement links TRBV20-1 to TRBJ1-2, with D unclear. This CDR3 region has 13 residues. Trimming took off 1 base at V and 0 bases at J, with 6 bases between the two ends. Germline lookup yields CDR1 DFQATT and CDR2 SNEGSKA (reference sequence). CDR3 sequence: CSARAQPNYGYTF. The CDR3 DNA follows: TGCAGTGCTAGAGCTCAGCCTAACTATGGCTACACCTTC.

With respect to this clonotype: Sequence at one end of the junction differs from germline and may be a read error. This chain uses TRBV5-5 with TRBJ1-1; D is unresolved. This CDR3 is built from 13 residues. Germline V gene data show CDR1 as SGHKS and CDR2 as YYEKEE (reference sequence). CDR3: CASSLDHHTEAFF. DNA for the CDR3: TGTGCCAGCAGCTTGGATCACCACACTGAGGCTTTCTTT.

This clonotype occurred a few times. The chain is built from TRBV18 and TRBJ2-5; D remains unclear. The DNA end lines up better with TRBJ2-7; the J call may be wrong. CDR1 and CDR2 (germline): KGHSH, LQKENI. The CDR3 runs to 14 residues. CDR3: CASSPGPPSYEQYF. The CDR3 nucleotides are TGTGCCAGCTCACCCGGGCCCCCGTCCTACGAGCAGTACTTC.

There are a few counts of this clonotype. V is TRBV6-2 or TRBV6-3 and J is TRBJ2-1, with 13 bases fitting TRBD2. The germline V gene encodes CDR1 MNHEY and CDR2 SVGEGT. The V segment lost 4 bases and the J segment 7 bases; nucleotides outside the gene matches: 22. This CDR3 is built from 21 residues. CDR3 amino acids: CASSSLSGTSGIGYSGNEQFF. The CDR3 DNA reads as TGTGCCAGCAGTTCACTCTCCGGGACTAGCGGGATCGGCTATTCGGGTAATGAGCAGTTCTTC.

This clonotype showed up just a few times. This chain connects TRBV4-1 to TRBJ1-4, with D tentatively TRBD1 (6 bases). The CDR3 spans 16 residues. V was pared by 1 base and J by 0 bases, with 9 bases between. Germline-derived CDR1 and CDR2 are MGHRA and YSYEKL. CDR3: CASSQVGGATNEKLFF. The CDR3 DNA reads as TGCGCCAGCAGCCAAGTAGGGGGGGCAACTAATGAAAAACTGTTTTTT.

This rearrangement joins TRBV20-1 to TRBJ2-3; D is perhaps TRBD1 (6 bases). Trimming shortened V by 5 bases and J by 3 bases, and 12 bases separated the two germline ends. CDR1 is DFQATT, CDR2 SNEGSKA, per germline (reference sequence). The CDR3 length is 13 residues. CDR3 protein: CSASGAETDTQYF. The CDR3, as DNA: TGCAGTGCTTCAGGGGCAGAAACAGATACGCAGTATTTT.

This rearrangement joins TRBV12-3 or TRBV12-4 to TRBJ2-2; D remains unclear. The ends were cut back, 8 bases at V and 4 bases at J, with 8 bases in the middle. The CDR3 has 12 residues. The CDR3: CASPAVTGELFF. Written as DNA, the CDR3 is TGTGCCAGCCCTGCGGTCACCGGGGAGCTGTTTTTT.

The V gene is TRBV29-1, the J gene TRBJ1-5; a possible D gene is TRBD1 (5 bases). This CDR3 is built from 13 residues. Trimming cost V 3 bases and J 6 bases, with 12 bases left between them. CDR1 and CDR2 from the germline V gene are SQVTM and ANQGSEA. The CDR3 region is CSVEEGLGQPQHF. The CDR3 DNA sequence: TGCAGCGTTGAGGAGGGGCTAGGTCAGCCCCAGCATTTT.

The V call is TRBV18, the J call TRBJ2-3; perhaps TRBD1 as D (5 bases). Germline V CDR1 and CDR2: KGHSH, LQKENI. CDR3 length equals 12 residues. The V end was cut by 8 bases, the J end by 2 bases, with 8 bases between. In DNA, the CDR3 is TGTGCCAGCACAGGAGTCACAGATACGCAGTATTTT. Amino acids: CASTGVTDTQYF.

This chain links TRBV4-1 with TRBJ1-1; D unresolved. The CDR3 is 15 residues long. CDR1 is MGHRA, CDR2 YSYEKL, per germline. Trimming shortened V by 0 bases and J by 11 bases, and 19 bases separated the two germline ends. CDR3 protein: CASSQDPAGSTVAFF. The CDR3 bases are TGCGCCAGCAGCCAAGATCCAGCAGGCTCCACGGTCGCTTTCTTT.

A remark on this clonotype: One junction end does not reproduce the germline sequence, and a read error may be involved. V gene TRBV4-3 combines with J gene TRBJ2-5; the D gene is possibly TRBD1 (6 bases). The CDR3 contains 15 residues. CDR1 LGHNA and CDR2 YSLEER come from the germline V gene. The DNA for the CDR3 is TGCGCCAGCAGTCAAGTCGGGCGGGCGAGGACAGAGCAGTACTTC. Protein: CASSQVGRARTEQYF.